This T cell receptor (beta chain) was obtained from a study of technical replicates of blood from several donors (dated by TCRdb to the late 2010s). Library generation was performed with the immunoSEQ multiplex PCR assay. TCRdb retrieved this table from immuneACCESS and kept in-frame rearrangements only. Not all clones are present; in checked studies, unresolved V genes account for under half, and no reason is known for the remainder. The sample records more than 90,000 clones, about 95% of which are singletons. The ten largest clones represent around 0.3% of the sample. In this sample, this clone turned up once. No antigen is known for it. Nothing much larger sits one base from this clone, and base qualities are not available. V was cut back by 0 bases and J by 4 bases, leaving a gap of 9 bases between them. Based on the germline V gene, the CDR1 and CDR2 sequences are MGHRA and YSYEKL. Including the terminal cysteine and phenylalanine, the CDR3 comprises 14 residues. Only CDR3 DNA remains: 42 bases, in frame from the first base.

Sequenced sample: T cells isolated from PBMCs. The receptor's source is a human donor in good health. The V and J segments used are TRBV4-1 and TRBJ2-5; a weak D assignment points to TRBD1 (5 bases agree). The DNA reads TGCGCCAGCAGCCAAGAATACAGGAGAGAGACCCAGTACTTC. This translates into CASSQEYRRETQYF.